The sequence of this T cell receptor (beta chain) was determined in a study of response to subunit inactivated influenza vaccine. V was pared by 5 bases and J by 0 bases, with 16 bases between. Germline V gives CDR1 SGHTA, CDR2 FQGTGA. The CDR3 runs to 17 residues. At least ten counts were recorded for this clonotype. The antigen is unknown. Study conclusions and caveats: It was the authors' suggestion that each seasonal influenza vaccination recruits few new T cells.

Using its own MiXCR run on the RT-PCR reads, TCRdb lists one record per CDR3 protein. The sample yields around 470,000 distinct CDR3 sequences, less than 7.5% seen once. Sequenced material: PBMCs from blood, taken 23 months after vaccination. The TCR sequence derives from a man aged 50-75 years who received an inactivated influenza vaccine. The chain has TRBV7-3 and TRBJ2-2; D possibly uses TRBD1 or TRBD2 (6 bases each). The CDR3 spells CASSLNGGLANTGELFF. CDR3 DNA sequence: TGTGCCAGCAGCCTCAATGGGGGGCTAGCGAACACCGGGGAGCTGTTTTTT.